This TCR beta chain originates from a study of vaccination effects on CD4 cells after COVID-19. Study-level background: With approximately 9.6 ug/ml peptides and 9 to 10 IU/ml IL-2, over 1.5 million PBMC per well were cultured.

Germline CDR1 SGHTA, CDR2 FQGNSA. V trimming: 5 bases; J trimming: 5 bases; junction bases outside the gene matches: 5. The CDR3 is 13 residues long. Details on this clone: Its specificity is unknown.

Around day 10 of culture, CD4+ T cells were separated out. Everyone in the study got two shots of either the BNT162b2 or mRNA-1273 vaccine. Absence of prior SARS-CoV-2 infection characterized the vaccine recipients, who showed negative nucleocapsid antibodies. TCRdb's copy holds only in-frame clones and misses some; the assay was immunoSEQ multiplex PCR. Of about 47,000 clones in the sample, 55% to 75% were seen once. The sample was CD4+ T cells from PBMCs cultured without peptide, taken after COVID-19 vaccination. This clonotype was sampled from a human donor who received a COVID-19 vaccine. The chain uses TRBV7-2 and TRBJ2-5, with 7 bases aligning to TRBD1. As DNA, the CDR3 is TGTGCCAGCAGCCTCGGGGACAGCGAGACCCAGTACTTC. Its translation: CASSLGDSETQYF.